The 10 T cell receptor beta chains listed next were all sequenced from one sample in a study of blood T cell repertoires in COVID-19 (dated by TCRdb to between 2020 and 2021). Receptor libraries were prepared by the immunoSEQ multiplex PCR assay. TCRdb mirrors the immuneACCESS table, restricted to in-frame sequences. Some clones are absent from its copies; in checked studies, under half trace to an unresolved V gene, and the reason for the others is unknown. This sample gives about 180,000 clones in total; about 80% of them show up just once. The ten largest clones represent 6.5% of the sample. The sequencing sample was made of peripheral blood. The origin of the receptors is a man aged 70-80 years with active or convalescent COVID-19.

V gene TRBV7-9 combines with J gene TRBJ1-2; 7 nucleotides agree with TRBD1. Germline CDR1 reads SEHNR; CDR2 reads FQNEAQ (reference sequence). The junction had 4 bases not matched to a gene; V was cut back by 1 base and J by 2 bases. The CDR3 loop spans 15 amino acids. As DNA, the CDR3 is TGTGCCAGCAGCTTAGAGACAGGGAGGAACTATGGCTACACCTTC. Translated, it gives CASSLETGRNYGYTF. The whole variable domain, filled in from reference TRBV7-9 and TRBJ1-2, reads DTGVSQNPRHKITKRGQNVTFRCDPISEHNRLYWYRQTLGQGPEFLTYFQNEAQLEKSRLLSDRFSAERPKGSFSTLEIQRTEQGDSAMYLCASSLETGRNYGYTFGSGTRLTVV.

The chain uses TRBV7-8 and TRBJ2-7; TRBD2 matches 8 bases. From germline, CDR1 is SGHVS and CDR2 FQNEAQ. The CDR3 runs to 19 residues. With V trimmed by 1 base and J by 0 bases, 14 bases remained unmatched. The CDR3 loop reads CASSLGTVAGLESSYEQYF. The DNA for the CDR3 is TGTGCCAGCAGCTTAGGTACGGTAGCGGGACTAGAGAGCTCCTACGAGCAGTACTTC.

J is TRBJ2-7 and V is TRBV28, with TRBD2 as a possible D gene (5 bases). This CDR3 has 14 amino acids. Trimming removed 2 bases from V and 6 bases from J, with 14 bases in between. Germline CDR1 and CDR2: MDHEN and SYDVKM. CDR3 sequence (DNA): TGTGCCAGCAGTTTAGGGGAGAGGTTGGGCGAGCAGTACTTC. This codes for CASSLGERLGEQYF.

This clone was seen a few times. The chain carries TRBV5-4 and TRBJ2-7, with 8 bases aligning to TRBD2. This CDR3 spans 15 amino acids. The trim removed 4 bases at V and 0 bases at J, leaving 6 bases unmatched. CDR1 SGHNT and CDR2 YYREEE come from the germline V gene (reference sequence). CDR3: CASSPGGGNSYEQYF. CDR3 coding DNA: TGTGCCAGCAGCCCCGGGGGGGGAAACTCCTACGAGCAGTACTTC.

J is TRBJ1-4 and V is TRBV7-9, with TRBD1 matching 7 bases. The junction had 10 bases not matched to a gene; V was cut back by 4 bases and J by 5 bases. The CDR3 totals 16 residues. CDR1 is SEHNR and CDR2 is FQNEAQ in the germline V gene (reference sequence). CDR3: CASSSGWRQGNEKLFF. CDR3 in DNA: TGTGCCAGCAGCTCCGGGTGGCGACAGGGAAATGAAAAACTGTTTTTT.

J is TRBJ1-5 and V is TRBV7-2, with D possibly being TRBD1 (6 bases). The CDR3 covers 14 residues. Germline assignment: CDR1 SGHTA and CDR2 FQGNSA. Trimming took off 3 bases at V and 7 bases at J, with 13 bases between the two ends. CDR3 in amino acids: CASSFPGTSQPQHF. The CDR3 DNA follows: TGTGCCAGCAGCTTCCCCGGGACAAGCCAGCCCCAGCATTTT.

The chain joins TRBV11-2 to TRBJ2-3, with 7 bases fitting TRBD2. CDR1 and CDR2 (germline): SGHAT, FQNNGV. The ends lost 0 bases at V and 8 bases at J; junction bases unmatched: 2. The CDR3 is made up of 13 amino acids. This CDR3 is CASSLERGSTQYF. CDR3 nucleotides: TGTGCCAGCAGCTTAGAGCGGGGGAGTACGCAGTATTTT.

This chain links TRBV27 with TRBJ2-1; possible D gene TRBD1, 5 bases. V was clipped by 5 bases and J by 6 bases, with 17 bases between them. The CDR3 loop spans 15 amino acids. Germline V lookup: CDR1 MNHEY, CDR2 SMNVEV (reference sequence). The CDR3 sequence is CASSPLGAQGNEQFF. The CDR3 DNA is TGTGCCAGCAGTCCCCTTGGGGCCCAGGGCAATGAGCAGTTCTTC.

V and J are TRBV5-1 and TRBJ2-5; possibly TRBD2 for D (6 bases). The CDR3 spans 14 residues. Per the germline V gene, CDR1 is SGHRS and CDR2 is YFSETQ. V lost 0 bases and J lost 7, with 13 bases in between. This CDR3 reads CASSLAMQGGTQYF. In DNA, the CDR3 is TGCGCCAGCAGCTTGGCAATGCAGGGAGGGACCCAGTACTTC.

This clone was observed once. The rearrangement uses TRBV12-3 or TRBV12-4 and TRBJ1-2; no firm D call. V was cut by 4 bases and J by 9 bases, with 15 bases left in between. The CDR3 length is 13 residues. CDR3 amino acids: CASSSTVDSSYTF. The CDR3, as DNA: TGTGCCAGCAGTTCTACAGTGGATTCGAGCTACACCTTC.